This T cell receptor (beta chain) derives from a study of CD8 T cells in cerebrospinal fluid in Alzheimer's disease. Points from the study as a whole: Expanded clones of at least 3% were commoner in Alzheimer's patients than healthy subjects.

This clonotype registers hyperexpanded by frequency. The target antigen is unknown. CDR1 and CDR2 from the germline V gene are DFQATT and SNEGSKA (reference sequence). This CDR3 is built from 11 residues. With the 10x single-cell sequencing reads reprocessed, TCRdb shows one record per CDR3 protein and no DNA. The listing records 500 or so distinct CDR3 sequences. This chain links TRBV20-1 with TRBJ2-1. The sequencing sample was made of cerebrospinal fluid. The origin of this receptor is a human donor with Alzheimer's disease. CDR3 protein: CSAREDHEQFF.